Detailed here is one T cell receptor beta chain. The target antigen is unknown. Profiling relied on immunoSEQ multiplex PCR, and the TCRdb table lists in-frame clones only, not all of them. The sample carries 2,000 to 2,500 clones, 72% recorded once. CDR1 and CDR2 from the germline V gene are SGHTA and FQGNSA. CDR3 length: 15 amino acids. V gave up 1 base and J gave up 2 bases; unmatched junction bases: 2. The sample originates from a study of immune cell composition in non-small cell lung cancer. Findings and limits, study-wide: Lung adenocarcinomas had lower top 10 clone scores and clonality than squamous tumours. Squamous carcinomas (75%) more often had tumour-associated clones >0.5% than adenocarcinomas (around 33%). TIL tumour reactivity correlated with maximal tumour-associated clone frequency in adenocarcinoma.

The gene calls are TRBV7-2 and TRBJ2-7; 10 bases agree with TRBD2. The clonotype comes from a human donor with non-small cell lung cancer. Sequences were obtained from lung tumor tissue. This CDR3 reads CASSLEAGGPYEQYF. In DNA, the CDR3 is TGTGCCAGCAGCTTAGAAGCGGGGGGGCCCTACGAGCAGTACTTC. The full variable domain, with the rest looked up from reference TRBV7-2 and TRBJ2-7, is GAGVSQSPSNKVTEKGKDVELRCDPISGHTALYWYRQSLGQGLEFLIYFQGNSAPDKSGLPSDRFSAERTGGSVSTLTIQRTQQEDSAVYLCASSLEAGGPYEQYFGPGTRLTVT.